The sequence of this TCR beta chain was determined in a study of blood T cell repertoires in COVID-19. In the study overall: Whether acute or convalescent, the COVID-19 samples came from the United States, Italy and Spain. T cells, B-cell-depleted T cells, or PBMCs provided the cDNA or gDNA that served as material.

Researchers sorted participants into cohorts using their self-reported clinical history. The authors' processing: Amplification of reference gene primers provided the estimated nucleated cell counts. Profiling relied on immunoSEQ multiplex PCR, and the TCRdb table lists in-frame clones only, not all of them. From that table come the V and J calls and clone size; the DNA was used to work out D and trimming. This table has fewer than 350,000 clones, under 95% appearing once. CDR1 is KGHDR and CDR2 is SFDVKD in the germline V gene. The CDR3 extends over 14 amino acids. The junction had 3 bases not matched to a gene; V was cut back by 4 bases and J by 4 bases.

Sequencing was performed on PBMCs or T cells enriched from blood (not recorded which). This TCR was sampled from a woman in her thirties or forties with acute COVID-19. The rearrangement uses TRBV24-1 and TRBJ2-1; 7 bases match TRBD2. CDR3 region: CATSEAGRYNEQFF. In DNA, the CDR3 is TGTGCCACCAGTGAGGCCGGGAGGTACAATGAGCAGTTCTTC.